This T cell receptor beta chain comes out of a study of blood T cell repertoires in COVID-19. Turning to the study itself: Spain, Italy and the United States supplied samples that represented acute and convalescent COVID-19. Sample material is recorded as cDNA or gDNA derived from T cells, B-cell-depleted T cells, or PBMCs.

Deletions cut 8 bases from V and 7 bases from J, with 11 bases between. This CDR3 has 11 amino acids. The table came from immunoSEQ multiplex PCR; TCRdb's copy has only in-frame clones and leaves some out. This table has around 200,000 clones, roughly 83% appearing once. Participant ages covered roughly 18 to 89 years across 20 to 30 US areas. Clinical history reported by participants formed the basis on which cohorts were assigned. This chain uses TRBV12-3 or TRBV12-4 with TRBJ2-5; the D is unclear. The sample comprised PBMCs or T cells enriched from blood (not recorded which). This receptor was taken from a man aged 40-49 years with acute COVID-19. As DNA, the CDR3 is TGTGCCAGCGCCACGGGTTGGACCCAGTACTTC. Its protein product is CASATGWTQYF.